These 14 T cell receptor beta chains came from one sample sequenced in a study of T cell changes during pregnancy in multiple sclerosis. Profiling relied on immunoSEQ multiplex PCR, and the TCRdb table lists in-frame clones only, not all of them. The data contain tens of thousands of clones, 75% to 95% of them seen just once; the ten biggest clones take up roughly 2%. The material sequenced was peripheral blood, taken in the first trimester of pregnancy. The receptors stem from a female donor with multiple sclerosis, enrolled in a pregnancy study.

About this clone: Given the absence of the conserved phenylalanine or tryptophan at the CDR3 end, a read error is likely. V is TRBV9 and J is TRBJ1-1; D gene ambiguous. The V end lost 4 bases, the J end lost 1 base, and 8 bases lay between the germline ends. CDR1 is SGDLS, CDR2 YYNGEE, per germline. The CDR3 loop spans 13 amino acids. The CDR3 DNA reads TGTGCCAGCAGCCCTCGACAGAACACTGAAGCTTTCCTT. Its protein is CASSPRQNTEAFL.

The chain combines TRBV7-7 with TRBJ2-1; D call uncertain. Germline V gene lookup returns CDR1 SSHAT and CDR2 FNYEAQ (reference sequence). Trimming cost V 5 bases and J 3 bases, with 8 bases left between them. The CDR3 length is 13 residues. CDR3 sequence (DNA): TGTGCCAGCAGCGCCGACTTCTACAATGAGCAGTTCTTC. This encodes CASSADFYNEQFF.

The chain recombines TRBV30 with TRBJ1-5; D perhaps matches TRBD1 (6 bases). V lost 3 bases and J 6 bases, leaving 18 bases between the germline ends. Germline CDR1 GTSNPN, CDR2 SVGIG (reference sequence). This CDR3 has 15 amino acids. The CDR3 nucleotides read TGTGCCTGGAGCCCAATTGGGCGGGGGCCTCAGCCCCAGCATTTT. Protein product: CAWSPIGRGPQPQHF.

In this sample, this clone turned up a few times. The V gene is TRBV19, the J gene TRBJ2-7; 8 nucleotides line up with TRBD1. Germline V gene lookup returns CDR1 LNHDA and CDR2 SQIVND (reference sequence). The trim removed 4 bases at V and 6 bases at J, leaving 5 bases unmatched. The CDR3 is 13 residues long. CDR3 amino acids: CASSTDRDGEQYF. The CDR3 DNA sequence: TGTGCCAGTAGTACGGACAGGGACGGCGAGCAGTACTTC.

This chain links TRBV5-5 with TRBJ2-1, with TRBD1 as a possible D gene (6 bases). The CDR3 totals 15 residues. Trimming pared 4 bases from V and 9 bases from J, leaving 20 bases between. Germline assignment: CDR1 SGHKS and CDR2 YYEKEE (reference sequence). The CDR3 reads CASSPGHPGVIEQFF. CDR3 coding DNA: TGTGCCAGCAGCCCGGGACACCCCGGCGTTATTGAGCAGTTCTTC.

The chain recombines TRBV30 with TRBJ2-1, with D possibly being TRBD2 (6 bases). This CDR3 has 22 residues. The germline CDR1 and CDR2 sequences are GTSNPN and SVGIG (reference sequence). The ends were cut back, 3 bases at V and 0 bases at J, with 33 bases in the middle. The CDR3 region is CAWREGYWVSSVKGGSYNEQFF. CDR3 DNA: TGTGCCTGGAGGGAAGGGTATTGGGTCTCTAGCGTGAAAGGAGGCTCCTACAATGAGCAGTTCTTC.

V usage is TRBV13 and J usage is TRBJ2-5, with no clear D. CDR3 length: 11 residues. CDR1 and CDR2 from the germline V gene are PRHDT and FYEKMQ (reference sequence). V shed 3 bases and J shed 4 bases, with 3 bases lying between them. The CDR3 sequence: CASSFGETQYF. CDR3 bases: TGTGCCAGCAGCTTCGGAGAGACCCAGTACTTC.

CDR3 amino acids: CASSRGGVYNEQFF. CDR3 bases: TGTGCCAGCAGTCGTGGGGGGGTCTACAATGAGCAGTTCTTC. The chain is built from TRBV11-2 and TRBJ2-1, with 7 bases fitting TRBD2. Germline CDR1 is SGHAT and CDR2 is FQNNGV. The CDR3 runs to 14 residues. The V segment lost 6 bases and the J segment 3 bases; nucleotides outside the gene matches: 5. The full variable domain, its missing parts supplied by reference TRBV11-2 and TRBJ2-1, is EAGVAQSPRYKIIEKRQSVAFWCNPISGHATLYWYQQILGQGPKLLIQFQNNGVVDDSQLPKDRFSAERLKGVDSTLKIQPAKLEDSAVYLCASSRGGVYNEQFFGPGTRLTVL.

CDR3 DNA sequence: TGTGCCAGCAGTTACGAACAGGGGGCGTATGGCTACACCTTC. Its protein is CASSYEQGAYGYTF. The genes are TRBV6-6 and TRBJ1-2; 9 bases line up with TRBD1. Trimming at V came to 2 bases and at J to 5 bases, leaving 3 bases not matched to a gene. The CDR3 is made up of 14 amino acids. From germline, CDR1 is MNHNY and CDR2 SVGAGI (reference sequence).

A note on this clone: The junction departs from germline at one end; a sequencing error may be responsible. This chain connects TRBV29-1 to TRBJ1-1; possibly TRBD1 for D (5 bases). The germline CDR1 and CDR2 sequences are SQVTM and ANQGSEA. The CDR3 totals 13 residues. CDR3 in DNA: TGCAGCGTTTATGGGGCTCTGAAGACTGAAGCTTTCTTT. Residues: CSVYGALKTEAFF.

This clone was detected a few times. The chain employs TRBV27 and TRBJ1-2; 8 nucleotides match TRBD1. Germline V CDR1 and CDR2: MNHEY, SMNVEV (reference sequence). The CDR3 loop spans 14 amino acids. The V and J ends lost 6 bases and 5 bases, in that order; junction bases with no gene match: 8. The CDR3 loop reads CASRPFGTGYGYTF. The CDR3 DNA sequence: TGTGCCAGCAGACCCTTCGGGACAGGTTATGGCTACACCTTC.

The chain is built from TRBV7-9 and TRBJ1-3, with D perhaps TRBD1 (6 bases). The germline V and J ends were trimmed by 1 base and 1 base, with 14 bases remaining between them. The CDR3 covers 17 residues. Germline CDR1 SEHNR, CDR2 FQNEAQ (reference sequence). The chain's CDR3 is CASSLDLAGASGNTIYF. In nucleotides, the CDR3 is TGTGCCAGCAGCTTAGACCTTGCGGGGGCTTCTGGAAACACCATATATTTT. Using reference TRBV7-9 and TRBJ1-3 for the parts outside the CDR3, the full variable domain is DTGVSQNPRHKITKRGQNVTFRCDPISEHNRLYWYRQTLGQGPEFLTYFQNEAQLEKSRLLSDRFSAERPKGSFSTLEIQRTEQGDSAMYLCASSLDLAGASGNTIYFGEGSWLTVV.

The chain recombines TRBV19 with TRBJ2-1, with 9 bases matching TRBD1. Germline V gives CDR1 LNHDA, CDR2 SQIVND (reference sequence). V was clipped by 5 bases and J by 12 bases; unmatched bases: 26. This CDR3 contains 19 residues. The CDR3 DNA follows: TGTGCCAGTAGTCTCGGGACAGGGTCCTGGGGAGGGGGTACTTATAGGCAGTTCTTC. Its protein product is CASSLGTGSWGGGTYRQFF.

The chain combines TRBV7-3 with TRBJ2-2; possible D gene TRBD1, 5 bases. Trimming stripped 5 bases from V and 0 bases from J, with 10 bases between. The V gene's germline CDR1 is SGHTA and CDR2 FQGTGA. The CDR3 sequence is 15 residues long. The CDR3 DNA reads as TGTGCCAGCAGCGCGACAGTTGCGAACACCGGGGAGCTGTTTTTT. Translation gives CASSATVANTGELFF.